Each of the 26 T cell receptor beta chains below was sequenced from the same sample in a study of patients and donors after allogeneic stem cell transplantation. MiXCR, run by TCRdb on the RT-PCR reads, gives a single entry per CDR3 protein. The data show approximately 410,000 distinct CDR3 sequences, approximately 16% seen once. Sequenced sample: blood, either unsorted or a sorted T cell fraction (not recorded which). The receptors derive from a human donor who was either an allogeneic HSCT recipient or a stem cell or donor lymphocyte infusion donor (not recorded which). It is not recorded whose cells these are; they may come from a transplant donor.

This clonotype showed up just a few times. J is TRBJ2-3 and V is TRBV10-3; 7 bases are shared with TRBD1. The CDR3 runs to 14 residues. Germline loops: CDR1 ENHRY, CDR2 SYGVKD. V was pared by 9 bases and J by 2 bases, with 8 bases of the junction left unmatched. The chain's CDR3 is CAISGTASTDTQYF. CDR3 nucleotides: TGTGCCATTTCCGGGACAGCCTCCACAGATACGCAGTATTTT.

In its sample, this clonotype was seen many times. CDR3 sequence: CASSVINTGELFF. CDR3 nucleotides: TGTGCCAGCAGCGTCATAAACACCGGGGAGCTGTTTTTT. The V call is TRBV7-2, the J call TRBJ2-2; D gene unclear. This CDR3 spans 13 amino acids. The V end was cut by 5 bases, the J end by 2 bases, with 6 bases between. Germline V CDR1 and CDR2: SGHTA, FQGNSA.

This clonotype was observed many times. The genes are TRBV2 and TRBJ1-3; D gene uncertain. From germline, CDR1 is SNHLY and CDR2 FYNNEI. The CDR3 contains 14 residues. V lost 9 bases and J lost 2, with 14 bases in between. DNA for the CDR3: TGTGCCAGTCAAGAACGGGGTACTGGAAACACCATATATTTT. It yields the protein CASQERGTGNTIYF.

This clonotype has at least ten counts. This chain uses TRBV6-1 with TRBJ2-7; possible D gene TRBD1, 5 bases. There are 14 residues in the CDR3. V lost 5 bases and J 0 bases, leaving 11 bases between the germline ends. Germline values: CDR1 MNHNS, CDR2 SASEGT. The chain's CDR3 is CASSPRQSSYEQYF. The CDR3 region has the DNA TGTGCCAGCAGTCCACGACAGAGCTCCTACGAGCAGTACTTC.

This chain connects TRBV29-1 to TRBJ2-5; 12 positions agree with TRBD2. The CDR3 spans 14 residues. Germline V gene data show CDR1 as SQVTM and CDR2 as ANQGSEA. The V and J ends lost 7 bases and 0 bases, in that order; junction bases with no gene match: 3. The CDR3 DNA reads TGCAGCGCTGGACTAGCGGGATACCAAGAGACCCAGTACTTC. It yields the protein CSAGLAGYQETQYF. Full variable domain (outside the CDR3, taken from reference TRBV29-1 and TRBJ2-5): SAVISQKPSRDICQRGTSLTIQCQVDSQVTMMFWYRQQPGQSLTLIATANQGSEATYESGFVIDKFPISRPNLTFSTLTVSNMSPEDSSIYLCSAGLAGYQETQYFGPGTRLLVL.

This clonotype was found a few times. The chain recombines TRBV14 with TRBJ2-1; the D gene is possibly TRBD2 (5 bases). Trimming shortened V by 1 base and J by 6 bases, and 13 bases separated the two germline ends. CDR1 is SGHDN, CDR2 FVKESK, per germline. The length of the CDR3 is 15 residues. The CDR3 sequence is CASSQARPRGNEQFF. The CDR3 region has the DNA TGTGCCAGCAGCCAAGCCCGTCCCCGGGGCAATGAGCAGTTCTTC. Drawing the rest from reference TRBV14 and TRBJ2-1, the complete variable domain is EAGVTQFPSHSVIEKGQTVTLRCDPISGHDNLYWYRRVMGKEIKFLLHFVKESKQDESGMPNNRFLAERTGGTYSTLKVQPAELEDSGVYFCASSQARPRGNEQFFGPGTRLTVL.

This clonotype has more than one count but fewer than ten. The chain joins TRBV12-3 or TRBV12-4 to TRBJ1-1; D call uncertain. This CDR3 has 14 residues. V lost 8 bases and J 2 bases, leaving 15 bases between the germline ends. CDR3 coding DNA: TGTGCCAGCCGGCAGACCTTGAGTAACACTGAAGCTTTCTTT. Residues: CASRQTLSNTEAFF.

This clonotype was recorded a few times. The V gene is TRBV27, the J gene TRBJ1-4; D unresolved. Germline V CDR1 and CDR2: MNHEY, SMNVEV (reference sequence). V lost 5 bases, J lost 0 bases, and 13 bases lay in between. The CDR3 is made up of 16 amino acids. The CDR3 is CASSRNTPATNEKLFF. DNA for the CDR3: TGTGCCAGCAGTAGGAACACACCTGCAACTAATGAAAAACTGTTTTTT.

This clonotype was seen a few times. The chain has TRBV18 and TRBJ1-2; maybe TRBD1 (6 bases). V lost 6 bases and J lost 2, with 19 bases in between. From germline, CDR1 is KGHSH and CDR2 LQKENI. CDR3 length: 16 residues. CDR3 nucleotide sequence: TGTGCCAGCTCCAAGACAGGAACGAAAACAAACTATGGCTACACCTTC. Its protein is CASSKTGTKTNYGYTF.

This clonotype was seen more than once but under ten times. The chain carries TRBV5-1 and TRBJ2-7, with 8 bases identical to TRBD2. The germline gives CDR1 SGHRS, CDR2 YFSETQ. The V gene end was trimmed by 0 bases and the J gene end by 3 bases; junction bases not matched to a gene: 2. This CDR3 region has 14 residues. The CDR3 spells CASSLEAGDYEQYF. CDR3 bases: TGCGCCAGCAGCTTGGAAGCGGGGGACTACGAGCAGTACTTC.

The chain carries TRBV6-2 or TRBV6-3 and TRBJ1-1; unclear D gene. Germline V gene data show CDR1 as MNHEY and CDR2 as SVGEGT. V was trimmed by 7 bases and J by 0 bases, leaving 9 bases between them. The CDR3 consists of 13 residues. The chain's CDR3 is CASIWALNTEAFF. The CDR3 DNA sequence: TGTGCCAGCATTTGGGCGTTGAACACTGAAGCTTTCTTT.

The chain recombines TRBV6-1 with TRBJ1-5; unclear D gene. In germline, CDR1 is MNHNS, CDR2 SASEGT. The length of the CDR3 is 15 residues. Trimming removed 6 bases from V and 1 base from J, with 13 bases in between. The CDR3, as DNA: TGTGCCAGCAGCTCCGACATGGGCAGCAATCAGCCCCAGCATTTT. As protein: CASSSDMGSNQPQHF.

The chain employs TRBV6-1 and TRBJ2-1; D is perhaps TRBD2 (5 bases). V dropped 5 bases and J dropped 8 bases, with 25 bases sitting between them. This CDR3 is built from 17 residues. Germline lookup yields CDR1 MNHNS and CDR2 SASEGT. CDR3 nucleotides: TGTGCCAGCAGTCACCCCACTAGAGCCAAAATACTGTATGAGCAGTTCTTC. Residues: CASSHPTRAKILYEQFF.

This clonotype was counted many times. The chain uses TRBV20-1 and TRBJ1-2; TRBD1 might be the D (6 bases). CDR3 length: 12 residues. Germline V gene sequence: CDR1 DFQATT, CDR2 SNEGSKA (reference sequence). V dropped 6 bases and J dropped 4 bases, with 12 bases sitting between them. The CDR3 sequence is CSAPGQGYGYTF. Here the CDR3 DNA reads TGCAGTGCGCCGGGACAAGGCTATGGCTACACCTTC.

This clonotype was counted between two and nine times. The chain carries TRBV29-1 and TRBJ2-4, with D perhaps assigned TRBD1 or TRBD2 (6 bases each). Germline CDR1 is SQVTM and CDR2 is ANQGSEA. The ends were cut back, 6 bases at V and 7 bases at J, with 13 bases in the middle. The CDR3 runs to 12 residues. The CDR3 here is CSVERGENIQYF. The CDR3 DNA reads as TGCAGCGTCGAGAGGGGGGAGAACATTCAGTACTTC.

This clonotype occurred many times. The chain links TRBV4-3 to TRBJ2-3; the D is unclear. V lost 4 bases and J 5 bases, leaving 1 base between the germline ends. Germline CDR1 and CDR2: LGHNA and YSLEER. The CDR3 has 10 amino acids. CDR3 in amino acids: CASSRDTQYF. The CDR3 coding sequence is TGCGCCAGCAGCCGAGATACGCAGTATTTT.

In its sample, this clonotype was seen many times. V gene TRBV12-3 or TRBV12-4 combines with J gene TRBJ1-1, with D uncertain. Trimming pared 5 bases from V and 11 bases from J, leaving 15 bases between. The CDR3 runs to 12 residues. In nucleotides, the CDR3 is TGTGCCAGCAGTCAAGTAGGAACGGTCGCTTTCTTT. Protein sequence: CASSQVGTVAFF.

This clonotype was picked up a small number of times. This chain connects TRBV4-1 to TRBJ2-4; 9 bases are shared with TRBD2. The length of the CDR3 is 15 residues. Germline CDR1 reads MGHRA; CDR2 reads YSYEKL. V lost 2 bases and J lost 4; bases outside the gene matches: 3. In DNA form, the CDR3 reads TGCGCCAGCAGCCAACCGACTAGCGGAAAAAACATTCAGTACTTC. Protein: CASSQPTSGKNIQYF.

This clonotype was detected ten times or more. CDR3 region: CASSISGADTQYF. The CDR3 DNA reads TGTGCCAGCAGCATCTCAGGTGCAGATACGCAGTATTTT. The rearrangement joins TRBV7-9 to TRBJ2-3; the D is unclear. CDR3 length: 13 amino acids. Germline V gives CDR1 SEHNR, CDR2 FQNEAQ (reference sequence). Trimming took off 5 bases at V and 4 bases at J, with 10 bases between the two ends.

This clonotype turned up a few times. The chain recombines TRBV7-9 with TRBJ2-3, with 8 bases aligning to TRBD2. Trimming cost V 10 bases and J 5 bases; bases outside gene matches: 14. Germline V lookup: CDR1 SEHNR, CDR2 FQNEAQ (reference sequence). The length of the CDR3 is 15 residues. CDR3 residues: CATLTSRGALDTQYF. CDR3 nucleotides: TGTGCCACCCTGACTTCGCGGGGGGCTCTAGATACGCAGTATTTT.

This clonotype has a handful of counts. The genes are TRBV24-1 and TRBJ2-3; TRBD1 aligns across 7 bases. Losses at the gene ends were 9 bases for V and 6 bases for J; bases not matched to a gene: 8. CDR1 and CDR2 from the germline V gene are KGHDR and SFDVKD. The CDR3 extends over 13 amino acids. The CDR3: CATLGTASDTQYF. The CDR3 DNA reads TGTGCCACCCTCGGGACAGCGTCGGATACGCAGTATTTT.

This rearrangement joins TRBV6-1 to TRBJ1-6, with 9 bases identical to TRBD1. CDR1 MNHNS and CDR2 SASEGT come from the germline V gene. The CDR3 is made up of 16 amino acids. The J segment lost 7 bases and the V segment lost 8 bases, leaving 12 bases of the junction unmatched. CDR3 sequence reads: CASSRDREMGNSPLHF. The CDR3 DNA follows: TGTGCCAGCTCCCGGGACAGGGAGATGGGAAATTCACCCCTCCACTTT.

The chain recombines TRBV4-2 with TRBJ2-3, with TRBD2 matching 8 bases. The CDR3 contains 16 residues. V was clipped by 3 bases and J by 7 bases; unmatched bases: 12. Germline assignment: CDR1 LGHNA and CDR2 YNFKEQ. CDR3 amino acids: CASSQTRGLEAYTQYF. Here the CDR3 DNA reads TGTGCCAGCAGCCAGACCCGGGGACTAGAGGCTTATACGCAGTATTTT.

The chain carries TRBV10-3 and TRBJ2-3; TRBD1 matches 10 bases. The CDR3 runs to 14 residues. Germline V gene lookup returns CDR1 ENHRY and CDR2 SYGVKD. J was trimmed by 6 bases and V by 8 bases; bases with no gene match: 8. CDR3 region: CAILAGTGVDTQYF. The DNA of the CDR3 is TGTGCCATCCTGGCCGGGACAGGGGTGGATACGCAGTATTTT.

This chain joins TRBV21-1 and TRBJ1-2; the D call in the table, TRBD1, was not verified against the DNA. TRBV21-1 has pseudogene status. This CDR3 has 15 residues. The CDR3 nucleotides are TGTGCCAGCCCATCCGGGGGGGGCAGGAACTATGGCTACACCTTC. It encodes CASPSGGGRNYGYTF.

The chain combines TRBV12-3 or TRBV12-4 with TRBJ1-2, with D possibly being TRBD1 (5 bases). CDR3 length: 14 amino acids. Deletions cut 4 bases from V and 4 bases from J, with 13 bases between. The DNA of the CDR3 is TGTGCCAGCAGTTACCGGGACGGTGGCTATGGCTACACCTTC. Translation gives CASSYRDGGYGYTF.